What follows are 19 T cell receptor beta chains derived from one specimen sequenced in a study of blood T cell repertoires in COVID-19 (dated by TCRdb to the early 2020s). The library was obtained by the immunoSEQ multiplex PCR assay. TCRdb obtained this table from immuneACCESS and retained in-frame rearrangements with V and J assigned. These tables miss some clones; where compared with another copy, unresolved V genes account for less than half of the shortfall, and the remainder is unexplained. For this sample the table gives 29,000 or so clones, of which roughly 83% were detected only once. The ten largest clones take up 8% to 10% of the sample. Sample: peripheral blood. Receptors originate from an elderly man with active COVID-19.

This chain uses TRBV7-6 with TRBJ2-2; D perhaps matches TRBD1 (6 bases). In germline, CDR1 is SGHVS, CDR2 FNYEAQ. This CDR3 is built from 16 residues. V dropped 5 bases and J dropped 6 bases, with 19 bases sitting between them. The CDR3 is CASSRGTTRGAGELFF. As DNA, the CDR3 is TGTGCCAGCAGCAGGGGGACAACCCGGGGCGCCGGGGAGCTGTTTTTT.

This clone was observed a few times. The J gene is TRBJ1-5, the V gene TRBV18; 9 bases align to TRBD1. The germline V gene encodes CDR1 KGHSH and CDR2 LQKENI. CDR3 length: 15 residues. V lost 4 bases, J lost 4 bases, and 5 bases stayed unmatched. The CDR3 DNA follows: TGTGCCAGCTCACGGGGGACAGGGCCAAATCAGCCCCAGCATTTT. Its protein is CASSRGTGPNQPQHF. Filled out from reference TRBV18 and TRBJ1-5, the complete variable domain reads NAGVMQNPRHLVRRRGQEARLRCSPMKGHSHVYWYRQLPEEGLKFMVYLQKENIIDESGMPKERFSAEFPKEGPSILRIQQVVRGDSAAYFCASSRGTGPNQPQHFGDGTRLSIL.

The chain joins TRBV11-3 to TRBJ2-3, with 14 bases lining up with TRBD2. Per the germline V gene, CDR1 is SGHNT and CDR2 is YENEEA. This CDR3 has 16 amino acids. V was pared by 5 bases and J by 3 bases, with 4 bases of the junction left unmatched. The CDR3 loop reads CASSLGLAGETDTQYF. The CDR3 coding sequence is TGTGCCAGCAGCCTGGGACTAGCGGGGGAGACAGATACGCAGTATTTT. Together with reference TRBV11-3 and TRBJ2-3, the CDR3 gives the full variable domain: EAGVVQSPRYKIIEKKQPVAFWCNPISGHNTLYWYLQNLGQGPELLIRYENEEAVDDSQLPKDRFSAERLKGVDSTLKIQPAELGDSAVYLCASSLGLAGETDTQYFGPGTRLTVL.

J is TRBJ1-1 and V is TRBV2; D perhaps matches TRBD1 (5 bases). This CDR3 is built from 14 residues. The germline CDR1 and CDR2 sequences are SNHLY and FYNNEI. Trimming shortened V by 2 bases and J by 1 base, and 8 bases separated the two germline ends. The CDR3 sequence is CASSEQGANTEAFF. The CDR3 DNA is TGTGCCAGCAGTGAACAGGGTGCGAACACTGAAGCTTTCTTT.

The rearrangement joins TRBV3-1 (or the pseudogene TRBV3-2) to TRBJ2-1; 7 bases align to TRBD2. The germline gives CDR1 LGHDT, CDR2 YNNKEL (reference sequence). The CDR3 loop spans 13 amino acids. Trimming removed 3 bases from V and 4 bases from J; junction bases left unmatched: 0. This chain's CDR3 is CASSQGLYNEQFF. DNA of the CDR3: TGTGCCAGCAGCCAGGGACTATACAATGAGCAGTTCTTC.

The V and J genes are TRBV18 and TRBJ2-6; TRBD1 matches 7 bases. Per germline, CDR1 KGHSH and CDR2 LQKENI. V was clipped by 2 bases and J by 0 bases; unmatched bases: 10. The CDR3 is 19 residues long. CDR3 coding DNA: TGTGCCAGCTCACCATTACGACAGGGCGTCGGCTCTGGGGCCAACGTCCTGACTTTC. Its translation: CASSPLRQGVGSGANVLTF.

CDR3 sequence: CASSESASGGPYTGELFF. The DNA for the CDR3 is TGCGCCAGCAGTGAGTCGGCTAGCGGGGGGCCCTACACCGGGGAGCTGTTTTTT. This chain links TRBV10-1 with TRBJ2-2, with 11 nucleotides matching TRBD2. The CDR3 extends over 18 amino acids. Germline V gives CDR1 WNHNN, CDR2 SYGVQD (reference sequence). Losses at the gene ends were 0 bases for V and 3 bases for J; bases not matched to a gene: 6.

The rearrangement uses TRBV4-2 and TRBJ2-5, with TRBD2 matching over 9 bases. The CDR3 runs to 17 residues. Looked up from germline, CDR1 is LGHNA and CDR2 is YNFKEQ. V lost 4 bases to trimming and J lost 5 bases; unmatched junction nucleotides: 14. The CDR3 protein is CASSPSALAGFGETQYF. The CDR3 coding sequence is TGTGCCAGCAGCCCCTCGGCGCTAGCGGGGTTTGGGGAGACCCAGTACTTC.

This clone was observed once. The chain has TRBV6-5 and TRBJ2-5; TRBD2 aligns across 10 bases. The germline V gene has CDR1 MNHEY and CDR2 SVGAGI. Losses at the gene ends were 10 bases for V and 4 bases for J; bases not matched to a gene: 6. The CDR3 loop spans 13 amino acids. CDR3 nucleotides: TGTGCCAACAGAGCGGGGGGGATAGAGACCCAGTACTTC. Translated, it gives CANRAGGIETQYF.

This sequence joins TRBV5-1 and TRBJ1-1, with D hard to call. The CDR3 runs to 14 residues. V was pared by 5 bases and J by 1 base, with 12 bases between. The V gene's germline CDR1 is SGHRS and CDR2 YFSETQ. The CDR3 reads CASRPVAGNTEAFF. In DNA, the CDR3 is TGCGCCAGCAGGCCTGTGGCTGGGAACACTGAAGCTTTCTTT.

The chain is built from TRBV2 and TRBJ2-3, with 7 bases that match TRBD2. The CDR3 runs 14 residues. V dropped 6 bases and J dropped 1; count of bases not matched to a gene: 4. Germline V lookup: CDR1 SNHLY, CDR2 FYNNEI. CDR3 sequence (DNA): TGTGCCAGCAGGTATCGGGGGGGCACAGATACGCAGTATTTT. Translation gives CASRYRGGTDTQYF.

For the CDR3, the DNA is TGTGCCAGCAGCTATCTTAGCGTCTACGAGCAGTACTTC. This sequence encodes CASSYLSVYEQYF. The V gene is TRBV7-9, the J gene TRBJ2-7, with D tentatively TRBD2 (5 bases). Trimming left V 4 bases short and J 3 bases short, with 10 bases between. CDR1 and CDR2 from the germline V gene are SEHNR and FQNEAQ (reference sequence). This CDR3 comprises 13 residues. Complete variable domain (other parts from reference TRBV7-9 and TRBJ2-7): DTGVSQNPRHKITKRGQNVTFRCDPISEHNRLYWYRQTLGQGPEFLTYFQNEAQLEKSRLLSDRFSAERPKGSFSTLEIQRTEQGDSAMYLCASSYLSVYEQYFGPGTRLTVT.

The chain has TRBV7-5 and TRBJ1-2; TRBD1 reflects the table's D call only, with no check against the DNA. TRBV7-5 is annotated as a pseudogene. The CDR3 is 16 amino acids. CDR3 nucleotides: TGTGTCAGAATCAAACCGGGACAGGGCGATTTTTATGGCTACACCTTC. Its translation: CVRIKPGQGDFYGYTF.

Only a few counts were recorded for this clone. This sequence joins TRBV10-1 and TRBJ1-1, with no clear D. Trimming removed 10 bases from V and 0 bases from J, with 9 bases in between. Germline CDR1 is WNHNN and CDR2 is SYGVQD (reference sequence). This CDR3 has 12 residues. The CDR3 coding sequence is TGCGCCATCGAGGCCCTGAACACTGAAGCTTTCTTT. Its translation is CAIEALNTEAFF.

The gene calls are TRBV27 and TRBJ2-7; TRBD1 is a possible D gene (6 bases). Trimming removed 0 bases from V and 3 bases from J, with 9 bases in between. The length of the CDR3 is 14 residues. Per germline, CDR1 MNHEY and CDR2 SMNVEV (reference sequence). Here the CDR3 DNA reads TGTGCCAGCAGTTTATCGGGACAAGTCTACGAGCAGTACTTC. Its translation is CASSLSGQVYEQYF.

CDR3 sequence: CASKLEAFF. The DNA of the CDR3 is TGTGCTAGTAAACTAGAAGCTTTCTTT. The rearrangement links TRBV12-5 to TRBJ1-1; D uncertain. The CDR3 totals 9 residues. The V and J ends lost 8 bases and 8 bases respectively, with 6 bases between them. Looked up from germline, CDR1 is LGHNT and CDR2 is FRNRAP.

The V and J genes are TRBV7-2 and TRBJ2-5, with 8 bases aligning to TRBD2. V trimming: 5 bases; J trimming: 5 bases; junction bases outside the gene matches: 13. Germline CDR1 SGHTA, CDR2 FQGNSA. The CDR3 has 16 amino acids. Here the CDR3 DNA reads TGTGCCAGCAGCCCCCGTCGGAGCGGGGGTAGGGAGACCCAGTACTTC. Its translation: CASSPRRSGGRETQYF.

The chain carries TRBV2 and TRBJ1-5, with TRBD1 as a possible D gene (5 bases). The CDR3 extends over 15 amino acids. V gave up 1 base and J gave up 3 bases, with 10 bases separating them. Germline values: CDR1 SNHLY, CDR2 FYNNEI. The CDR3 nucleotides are TGTGCCAGCAGTGAAGGTGCAGGGAACAATCAGCCCCAGCATTTT. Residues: CASSEGAGNNQPQHF.

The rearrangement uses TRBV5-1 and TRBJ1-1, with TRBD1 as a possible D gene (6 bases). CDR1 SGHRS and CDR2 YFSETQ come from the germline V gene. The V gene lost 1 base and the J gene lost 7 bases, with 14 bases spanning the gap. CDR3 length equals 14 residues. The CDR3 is CASSLSGATGEAFF. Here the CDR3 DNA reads TGCGCCAGCAGCTTGTCAGGGGCGACGGGTGAAGCTTTCTTT.